This TCR beta chain is from a study of PD-1 blockade in classical Hodgkin lymphoma. Trimming stripped 1 base from V and 4 bases from J, with 13 bases between. This CDR3 region has 15 residues. Germline lookup yields CDR1 LNHDA and CDR2 SQIVND (reference sequence). Following autologous stem cell transplantation, relapse occurred in every patient, and exposure to brentuximab vedotin varied. The data were produced by immunoSEQ multiplex PCR, yet TCRdb's version contains in-frame clones alone and is incomplete. Of about 90,000 clones listed, about 88% are singletons. This chain links TRBV19 with TRBJ1-1; no clear D gene. Sequenced here: peripheral blood mononuclear cells (PBMCs), sampled before the second cycle of nivolumab. This sequence was found in a human donor with classical Hodgkin lymphoma. The CDR3 reads CASSIAGRWGTEAFF. CDR3 bases: TGTGCCAGTAGTATAGCGGGGAGGTGGGGCACTGAAGCTTTCTTT.